This TCR beta chain comes out of a study of CD8 T cells and mutated HIV epitopes (dated by TCRdb to the early 2020s). Regarding the study in general: Acutely infected subjects were chosen according to which epitope form their transmitted founder virus carried and according to their ELISpot responses. This study used single-cell sequencing of TCR alpha/beta chains from CD8+ T cells that recognised non-adapted (NAE) and adapted (AE) versions of four HIV Nef epitopes. Out of the 150 to 200 subjects screened, just a subset fulfilled the criteria needed for sorting epitope-specific T cells. Six to eight chronically and a handful of acutely HIV-infected subjects were included in the cohort. TL10, KY11, RF10 and TY8 were used as the epitopes. The epitopes tested varied from subject to subject, and RF10 was the only epitope looked at in both acute and chronic HIV infection.

From the germline V gene (reference sequence), CDR1 is GTSNPN and CDR2 is SVGIG. The cysteine opens and the phenylalanine closes a CDR3 of 17 amino acids. The retained sequence is limited to the CDR3, 51 bases, with the frame set at the first base. The time point label, as the study defines it: sampled during acute HIV-1 infection (about 23-92 days post infection). Ficoll density gradient separation was used to isolate peripheral blood mononuclear cells from leukapheresis or whole blood, and the isolated cells were then cryopreserved. Without stimulation, thawed PBMCs were stained with HLA class I tetramers loaded with the NAE or AE epitope so that resting antigen-specific CD8+ T cells could be identified. A BD FACS Aria III was used to sort single CD8+ T cells into 96-well plates containing lysis buffer. A remark on this clonotype: Germline is not matched at one junction end, which may reflect a read error.

Points the paper makes about the study in general: Single-reactive CD8+ T cells were observed only in acutely infected subjects, suggesting that clonal selection possibly occurs between acute and chronic infection. The main limitations were acknowledged to be the small number of subjects and the diverse clinical presentations of the subjects. Multiple alpha and beta chain CDR3s were present in some wells, and only cells with both an alpha and a beta chain were included. Clonality of dual tetramer+ cells was higher in chronic subjects than in acute subjects (mean difference roughly 0.33), although the study did not have enough power to detect a significant difference.

Library construction relied on single-cell sequencing. Single-cell cDNA was made with a method adapted from Smart-seq2 and MARS-Seq that used oligo-dT primers carrying well-specific UMIs and KAPA HiFi first-round PCR. Pooled first-round products underwent nested PCR with template-switch oligo forward primers and barcoded reverse primers specific to the TCR alpha and beta chains. Products were purified with AMPure XP, indexed with TruSeq adapters, and quantified with the KAPA Universal qPCR Library Quantification Kit. An Illumina MiSeq with 2x300 bp paired-end chemistry was used to sequence the TCR libraries. Turning to the authors' computational methods: Quality-filtered reads were demultiplexed to wells, mapped to the TCRA and TCRB loci, assigned to clonotypes with MiXCR, and analysed in VGAS. A modified version of the VDJfasta platform was used to deconvolute the TCR data. An analysis of CDR3 overlap between plates ruled out large-scale cross-plate contamination. Clonality was calculated as one minus the ratio of unique productive CDR3s to total productive CDR3s. The raw public data were reprocessed by TCRdb itself: fastp quality trimming at Q25, MiXCR clonotype calling, in-frame beta chains only. Every entry covers one CDR3 protein and lists the most common genes and DNA from its rows. None of the V and J calls come from the authors' own analysis; TCRdb made them. The sample table lists 85 to 140 distinct CDR3 sequences, roughly 46% of them with a count of one. 80% to 95% of the sample belongs to the ten largest clones.

This clonotype was obtained from a man in his late teens or twenties with HIV-1 infection. The material sequenced was CD8+ T cells sorted from blood by dual tetramer staining, taken during acute HIV infection. In light of the paper, this sample's cell subset or site label describes: cells binding both NAE and AE RF10 tetramers (cross-reactive), unstimulated. This receptor chain uses TRBV30 and TRBJ2-7; the D match is possibly TRBD1 or TRBD2, with 5 bases aligned in each. The CDR3 corresponds to CAWSPGLGTLSSYEQYF. In nucleotides, the sequence is TGTGCTTGGAGTCCGGGCCTTGGGACGTTGAGCTCCTACGAGCAGTACTTC.